One sample yielded the 8 T cell receptor beta chains listed below, sequenced in a study of shared T cell receptors in the human thymus. Sequencing used immunoSEQ multiplex PCR; TCRdb keeps in-frame clones, though not all of them. The table shows 720,000 or so clones, with over 75% occurring only once. Another study also made use of these data, one on human thymus T cells.

Source material: thymocytes. These TCRs come from a girl under three years old with a congenital heart defect.

The chain recombines TRBV10-3 with TRBJ2-7; D is uncertain. The V and J ends lost 2 bases and 7 bases respectively, with 12 bases between them. The CDR3 has 13 residues. CDR1 is ENHRY and CDR2 is SYGVKD in the germline V gene. The CDR3 DNA reads as TGTGCCATCAGTGAGCCCGAGGCGCGTGAGCAGTACTTC. Its protein product is CAISEPEAREQYF.

CDR3 loop: CASSVSGQGAAGNTIYF. The CDR3 DNA follows: TGTGCCAGCAGCGTATCGGGACAGGGGGCCGCTGGAAACACCATATATTTT. The chain recombines TRBV7-3 with TRBJ1-3; the match to TRBD1 covers 12 bases. The CDR3 extends over 17 amino acids. Germline V gene data show CDR1 as SGHTA and CDR2 as FQGTGA. J gave up 2 bases and V 5 bases, and 7 bases lay outside the gene matches.

The chain carries TRBV28 and TRBJ1-1, with a tentative D call TRBD1 (6 bases). Germline V gene sequence: CDR1 MDHEN, CDR2 SYDVKM. The CDR3 is 15 residues long. V dropped 8 bases and J dropped 4 bases, with 20 bases sitting between them. The chain's CDR3 is CASVLPGKGVTEAFF. In DNA, the CDR3 is TGTGCCAGCGTACTGCCAGGGAAGGGGGTCACTGAAGCTTTCTTT.

This clone was seen only a few times. The chain employs TRBV6-7 and TRBJ1-1, with D hard to call. TRBV6-7 is filed as an ORF, its function uncertain. V lost 0 bases and J 0 bases, leaving 8 bases between the germline ends. The length of the CDR3 is 15 residues. The CDR3 nucleotides are TGTGCCAGCAGTTACTCGAAAGCTTTGAACACTGAAGCTTTCTTT. Translation gives CASSYSKALNTEAFF.

The chain combines TRBV11-2 with TRBJ1-6, with TRBD1 as a possible D gene (6 bases). Trimming took 5 bases from V and 7 from J, leaving 21 bases between them. The CDR3 has 17 residues. Looked up from germline, CDR1 is SGHAT and CDR2 is FQNNGV. This CDR3 is CASSLRSITGNNSPLHF. The CDR3 DNA is TGTGCCAGCAGCCTACGCTCCATCACAGGGAACAATTCACCCCTCCACTTT.

V is TRBV6-4 and J is TRBJ1-6; weak D call: TRBD1 (5 bases). The V gene's germline CDR1 is MRHNA and CDR2 SNTAGT. V lost 0 bases and J lost 2, with 8 bases in between. The CDR3 is made up of 16 amino acids. CDR3 in amino acids: CASSDSTDTYNSPLHF. The DNA of the CDR3 is TGTGCCAGCAGTGACTCCACGGACACCTATAATTCACCCCTCCACTTT.

A single count supports this clone. This chain links TRBV11-2 with TRBJ1-1; 8 nucleotides agree with TRBD1. The junction had 10 bases not matched to a gene; V was cut back by 1 base and J by 3 bases. CDR1 and CDR2 (germline): SGHAT, FQNNGV. The CDR3 is 17 residues long. In nucleotides, the CDR3 is TGTGCCAGCAGCTTAGCCGGCAGGGGGCGGTGGGACACTGAAGCTTTCTTT. As protein: CASSLAGRGRWDTEAFF.

The rearrangement uses TRBV4-1 and TRBJ1-4; D might be TRBD1 (5 bases). The germline V gene has CDR1 MGHRA and CDR2 YSYEKL. Trimming took 0 bases from V and 6 from J, leaving 8 bases between them. The CDR3 is 14 amino acids. The DNA of the CDR3 is TGCGCCAGCAGCCAAGACCAGACAGATGAAAAACTGTTTTTT. Protein product: CASSQDQTDEKLFF.